These 4 T cell receptor beta chains were sequenced from one sample in a study of blood T cell repertoires in COVID-19. Method: immunoSEQ multiplex PCR; TCRdb's copy keeps in-frame clones and lacks some. This sample has fewer than 200,000 clones, with over 60% found just once. Material: peripheral blood. The source of these receptors is a woman aged 70-85 years with acute or convalescent COVID-19.

The table lists this clone with a few counts. V is TRBV19 and J is TRBJ2-2; TRBD1 aligns across 8 bases. The ends lost 10 bases at V and 3 bases at J; junction bases unmatched: 7. Looked up from germline, CDR1 is LNHDA and CDR2 is SQIVND (reference sequence). The CDR3 contains 14 residues. The CDR3 DNA reads as TGTGCCACGTCCGGACAGGGTTACACCGGGGAGCTGTTTTTT. Translating it yields CATSGQGYTGELFF.

V gene TRBV10-3 combines with J gene TRBJ2-3, with TRBD1 matching 10 bases. The trim removed 6 bases at V and 3 bases at J, leaving 3 bases unmatched. Germline lookup yields CDR1 ENHRY and CDR2 SYGVKD. CDR3 length equals 14 residues. In DNA form, the CDR3 reads TGTGCCATCAGAGGGACAGGGGAGACAGATACGCAGTATTTT. Translating gives CAIRGTGETDTQYF.

V and J are TRBV10-1 and TRBJ1-2; 7 positions agree with TRBD1. Per germline, CDR1 WNHNN and CDR2 SYGVQD (reference sequence). Unmatched junction bases numbered 10, after V lost 8 bases and J lost 4 bases. CDR3 size: 14 residues. The DNA of the CDR3 is TGCGCCAGCCACCGGGACAGTAGATTCTATGGCTACACCTTC. Its protein is CASHRDSRFYGYTF.

V usage is TRBV6-6 and J usage is TRBJ2-6; 8 bases map to TRBD1. Germline CDR1 is MNHNY and CDR2 is SVGAGI (reference sequence). This CDR3 spans 15 amino acids. The ends lost 6 bases at V and 4 bases at J; junction bases unmatched: 5. DNA for the CDR3: TGTGCCAGCAGCACAGGGGGGCTAGGGGCCAACGTCCTGACTTTC. It codes for CASSTGGLGANVLTF.